Below, 4 T cell receptor beta chains from the same sample are listed, as sequenced in a study of CXCR3-negative and CXCR3-positive naive CD8 T cells. In preparing the TRB cDNA libraries, 5' RACE with UMI labels was used. TCRdb processed the 5' RACE reads again and assigns one entry to each CDR3 protein, with no DNA. Here the sample table reports 70,000 to 100,000 distinct CDR3 sequences. Sequenced sample: naive CXCR3- CD8+ T cells from blood. Subset described: CD45RO-CCR7+CD27+CD95- naive CD8+ T cells lacking CXCR3 (TNR3-). The receptors stem from a human donor in good health. Some clones in this sample may be carry-over from other donors' samples.

The chain has TRBV5-6 and TRBJ2-1; no DNA is available, so the TRBD1 call from TCRdb remains unchecked. There are 13 residues in the CDR3. CDR1 SGHDT and CDR2 YYEEEE come from the germline V gene. Here the CDR3 reads CASSPGSYNEQFF. The complete variable domain, with remaining parts taken from reference TRBV5-6 and TRBJ2-1, reads DAGVTQSPTHLIKTRGQQVTLRCSPKSGHDTVSWYQQALGQGPQFIFQYYEEEERQRGNFPDRFSGHQFPNYSSELNVNALLLGDSALYLCASSPGSYNEQFFGPGTRLTVL.

This chain joins TRBV6-4 and TRBJ2-7; the TCRdb D gene call, TRBD1, has no DNA to confirm it. This CDR3 comprises 17 residues. Germline V lookup: CDR1 MRHNA, CDR2 SNTAGT. CDR3 in amino acids: CASRLGMFGQGSYEQYF.

This chain links TRBV30 with TRBJ2-7; TCRdb proposes TRBD2, but this gene call is untestable without DNA. This CDR3 has 15 amino acids. CDR1 and CDR2 (germline): GTSNPN, SVGIG (reference sequence). The CDR3 here is CAWSVLAGRSYEQYF.

The J gene is TRBJ2-4, the V gene TRBV12-3 or TRBV12-4. CDR3 length: 14 residues. This chain's CDR3 is CASSHPIAKNIQYF.